This T cell receptor (beta chain) was sequenced in a study of cytomegalovirus exposure and HLA in healthy donors. Study-level points and caveats: A few chains linked to CMV were shown in vitro to be specific for CMV antigens. In a later analysis, CMV-associated beta chains were mostly HLA-associated, it appeared. Presence/absence analyses took donor sequencing depth as roughly uniform. Relative to the approximately 700-donor mean, N-insertions were reportedly fewer in an Asian-associated ancestry cluster in a later analysis.

PCR amplification relied on 60 Vbeta primers (plus 13 Jbeta primers). Sequenced by immunoSEQ multiplex PCR; TCRdb stores in-frame clones only, minus some. The repertoire holds 80,000 to 130,000 clones, more than 75% seen once, with about 4% in the top ten. Comment on this clone: Its specificity is not known.

The V end was cut by 5 bases, the J end by 5 bases, with 16 bases between. CDR1 MRHNA and CDR2 SNTAGT come from the germline V gene. This CDR3 spans 15 amino acids. Sequencing input: PBMCs. The receptor was derived from a woman aged 45-65 years in good health and CMV-seropositive. V gene TRBV6-4 combines with J gene TRBJ2-1; the D gene is possibly TRBD2 (5 bases). CDR3 sequence reads: CASSYTGNPDNEQFF. The CDR3, as DNA: TGTGCCAGCAGTTATACCGGGAACCCAGACAATGAGCAGTTCTTC.